This T cell receptor beta chain is drawn from a study of shared clonotypes between healthy human individuals. The test was conducted at deep level. Per the original data handling: Quality scores were absent from the junction-only immunoSEQ sequences, so filtering differed. Clones were read by immunoSEQ multiplex PCR, and TCRdb kept only the in-frame ones, dropping some. V, J and clone size are taken as reported in that table, and D and trimming were inferred from the DNA itself. The table shows about 2 million clones, with around 96% occurring only once. CD45RO-negative, CCR7-positively selected cells formed the naive CD8 fraction, excluding terminally differentiated effector memory CD45RA+ cells. As concerns this clone: Its antigen remains unidentified.

Study observations and caveats: Few donors restricted represented genetic and exposure-history diversity.

Source material: naive CD8+ T cells sorted from blood. The origin of this receptor is a young man in good health.

CDR3 residues: CASSFQGWTEAFF. The CDR3 DNA follows: TGTGCCAGCAGCTTCCAGGGATGGACTGAAGCTTTCTTT. The chain is built from TRBV11-3 and TRBJ1-1; a weak D match, TRBD1 (5 bases). V was clipped by 3 bases and J by 5 bases, with 10 bases between them. CDR1 is SGHNT and CDR2 is YENEEA in the germline V gene. This CDR3 has 13 residues.